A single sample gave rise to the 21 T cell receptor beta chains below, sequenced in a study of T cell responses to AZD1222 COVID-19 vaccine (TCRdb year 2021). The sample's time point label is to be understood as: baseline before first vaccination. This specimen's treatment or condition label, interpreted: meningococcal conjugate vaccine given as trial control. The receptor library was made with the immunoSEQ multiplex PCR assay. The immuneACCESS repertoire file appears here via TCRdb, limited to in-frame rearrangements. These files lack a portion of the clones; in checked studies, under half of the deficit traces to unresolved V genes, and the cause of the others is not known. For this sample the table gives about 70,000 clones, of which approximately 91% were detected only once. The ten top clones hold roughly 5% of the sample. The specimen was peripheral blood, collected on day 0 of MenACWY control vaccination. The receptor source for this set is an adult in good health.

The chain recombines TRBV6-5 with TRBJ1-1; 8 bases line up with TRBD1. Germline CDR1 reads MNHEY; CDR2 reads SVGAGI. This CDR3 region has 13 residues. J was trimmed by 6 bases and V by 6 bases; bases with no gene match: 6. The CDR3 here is CASSFRTGPEAFF. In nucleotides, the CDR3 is TGTGCCAGCAGCTTCCGGACAGGGCCTGAAGCTTTCTTT.

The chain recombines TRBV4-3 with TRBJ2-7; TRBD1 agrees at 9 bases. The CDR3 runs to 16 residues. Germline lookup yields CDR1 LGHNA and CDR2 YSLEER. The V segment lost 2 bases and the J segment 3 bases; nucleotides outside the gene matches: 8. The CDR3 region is CASSQPPGQGGYEQYF. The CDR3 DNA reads TGCGCCAGCAGCCAACCCCCGGGACAGGGAGGCTACGAGCAGTACTTC.

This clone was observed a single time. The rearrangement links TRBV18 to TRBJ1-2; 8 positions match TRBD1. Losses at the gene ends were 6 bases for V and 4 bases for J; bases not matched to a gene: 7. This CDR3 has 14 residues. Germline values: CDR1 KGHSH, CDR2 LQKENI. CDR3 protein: CASSPTGDFYGYTF. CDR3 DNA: TGTGCCAGCTCCCCGACAGGGGATTTCTATGGCTACACCTTC.

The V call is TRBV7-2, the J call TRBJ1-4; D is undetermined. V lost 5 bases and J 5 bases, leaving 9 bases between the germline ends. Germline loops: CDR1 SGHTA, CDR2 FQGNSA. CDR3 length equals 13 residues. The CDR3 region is CASSRASNEKLFF. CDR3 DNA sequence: TGTGCCAGCAGCCGGGCCTCGAATGAAAAACTGTTTTTT.

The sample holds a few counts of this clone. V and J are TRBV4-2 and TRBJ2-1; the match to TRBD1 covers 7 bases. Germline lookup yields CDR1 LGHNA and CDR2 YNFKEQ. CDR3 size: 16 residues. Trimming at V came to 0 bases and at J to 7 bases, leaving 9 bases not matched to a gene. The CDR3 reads CASSQDPGGSGNEQFF. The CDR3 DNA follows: TGTGCCAGCAGCCAAGATCCAGGGGGAAGTGGAAATGAGCAGTTCTTC.

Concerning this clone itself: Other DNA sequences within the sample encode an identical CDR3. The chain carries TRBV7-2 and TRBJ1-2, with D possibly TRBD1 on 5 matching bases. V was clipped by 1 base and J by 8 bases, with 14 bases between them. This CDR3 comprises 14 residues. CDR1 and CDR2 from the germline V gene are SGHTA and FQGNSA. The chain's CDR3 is CASSLEGRWGGYTF. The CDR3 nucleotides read TGTGCCAGCAGCTTAGAGGGCAGATGGGGGGGCTACACCTTC.

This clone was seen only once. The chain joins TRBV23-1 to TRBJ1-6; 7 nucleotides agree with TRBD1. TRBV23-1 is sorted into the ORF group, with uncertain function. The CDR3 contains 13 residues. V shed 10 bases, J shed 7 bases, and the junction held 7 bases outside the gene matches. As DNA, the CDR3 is TGCGCCACCCGGGACAGCGCAAATTCACCCCTCCACTTT. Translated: CATRDSANSPLHF.

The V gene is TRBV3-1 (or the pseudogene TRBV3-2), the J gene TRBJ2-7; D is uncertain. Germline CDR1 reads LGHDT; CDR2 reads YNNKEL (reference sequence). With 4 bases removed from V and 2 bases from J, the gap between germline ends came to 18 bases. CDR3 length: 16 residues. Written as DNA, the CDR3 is TGTGCCAGCAGCCGACTTGGACGGTGCCTCCCCTACGAGCAGTACTTC. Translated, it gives CASSRLGRCLPYEQYF.

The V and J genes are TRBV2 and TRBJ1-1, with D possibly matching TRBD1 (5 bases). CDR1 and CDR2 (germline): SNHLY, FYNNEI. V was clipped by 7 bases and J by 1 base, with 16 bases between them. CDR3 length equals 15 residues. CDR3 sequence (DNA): TGTGCCAGCACAGTCCGTGGGGGGTCGAACACTGAAGCTTTCTTT. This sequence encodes CASTVRGGSNTEAFF.

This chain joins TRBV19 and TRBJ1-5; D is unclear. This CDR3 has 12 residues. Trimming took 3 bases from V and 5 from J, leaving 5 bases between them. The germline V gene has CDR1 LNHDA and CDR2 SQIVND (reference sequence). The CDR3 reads CASSIKDQPQHF. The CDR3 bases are TGTGCCAGTAGTATCAAGGATCAGCCCCAGCATTTT.

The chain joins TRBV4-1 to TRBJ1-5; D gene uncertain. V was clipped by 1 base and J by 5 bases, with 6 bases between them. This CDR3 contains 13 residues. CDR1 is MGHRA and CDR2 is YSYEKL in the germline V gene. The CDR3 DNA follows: TGCGCCAGCAGCCAAGCAGTGGATCAGCCCCAGCATTTT. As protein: CASSQAVDQPQHF.

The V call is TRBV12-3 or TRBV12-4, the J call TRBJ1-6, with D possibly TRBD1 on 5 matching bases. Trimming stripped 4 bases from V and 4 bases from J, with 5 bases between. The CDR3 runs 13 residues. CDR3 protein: CASSWGYNSPLHF. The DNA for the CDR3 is TGTGCCAGCAGTTGGGGGTATAATTCACCCCTCCACTTT.

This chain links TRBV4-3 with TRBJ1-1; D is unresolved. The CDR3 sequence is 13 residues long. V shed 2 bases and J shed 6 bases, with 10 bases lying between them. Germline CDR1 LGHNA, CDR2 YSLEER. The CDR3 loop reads CASSQTVAAEAFF. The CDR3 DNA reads TGCGCCAGCAGCCAAACAGTAGCCGCTGAAGCTTTCTTT.

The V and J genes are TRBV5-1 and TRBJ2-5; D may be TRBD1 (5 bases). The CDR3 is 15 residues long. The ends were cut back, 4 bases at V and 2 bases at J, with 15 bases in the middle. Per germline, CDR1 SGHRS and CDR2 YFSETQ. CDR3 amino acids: CASSVDTGAQETQYF. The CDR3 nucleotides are TGCGCCAGCAGCGTAGACACAGGCGCTCAAGAGACCCAGTACTTC.

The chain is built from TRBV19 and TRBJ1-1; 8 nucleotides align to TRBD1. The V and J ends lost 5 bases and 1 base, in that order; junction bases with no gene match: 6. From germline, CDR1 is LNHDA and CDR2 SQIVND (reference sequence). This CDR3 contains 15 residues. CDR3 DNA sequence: TGTGCCAGTAGTCGGGCAGGGGGCTGGAACACTGAAGCTTTCTTT. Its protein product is CASSRAGGWNTEAFF.

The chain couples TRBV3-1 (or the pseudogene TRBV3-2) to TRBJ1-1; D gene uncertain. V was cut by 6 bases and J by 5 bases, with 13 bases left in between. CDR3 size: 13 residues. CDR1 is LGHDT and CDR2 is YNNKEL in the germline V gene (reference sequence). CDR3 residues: CASSNEVVTEAFF. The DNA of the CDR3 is TGTGCCAGCAGTAATGAGGTGGTGACTGAAGCTTTCTTT.

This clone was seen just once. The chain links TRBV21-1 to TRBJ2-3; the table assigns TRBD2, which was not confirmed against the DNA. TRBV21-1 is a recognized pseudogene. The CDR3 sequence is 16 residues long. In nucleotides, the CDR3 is TGTGCCAGCAGCTTAGCTCGAAACAATGGGACAGATACGCAGTATTTT. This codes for CASSLARNNGTDTQYF.

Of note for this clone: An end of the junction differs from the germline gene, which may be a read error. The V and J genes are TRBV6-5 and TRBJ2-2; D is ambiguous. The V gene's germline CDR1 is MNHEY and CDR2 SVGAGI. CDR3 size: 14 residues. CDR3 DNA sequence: TGTGCCAGCAGTTACTCAGGGAACCCCGGGGAGCTGTTTTTT. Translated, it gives CASSYSGNPGELFF.

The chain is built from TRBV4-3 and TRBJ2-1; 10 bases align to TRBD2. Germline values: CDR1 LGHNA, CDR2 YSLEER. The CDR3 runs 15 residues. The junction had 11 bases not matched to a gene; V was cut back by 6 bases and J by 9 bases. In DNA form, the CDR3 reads TGCGCCAGCAGTTCTGCCCCAGCGGGGGGGAGTGAGCAGTTCTTC. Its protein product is CASSSAPAGGSEQFF.

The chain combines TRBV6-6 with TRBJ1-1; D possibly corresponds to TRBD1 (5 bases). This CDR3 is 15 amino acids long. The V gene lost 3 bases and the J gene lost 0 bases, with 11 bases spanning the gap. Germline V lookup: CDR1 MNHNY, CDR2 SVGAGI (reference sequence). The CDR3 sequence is CASSYTGALNTEAFF. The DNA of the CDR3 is TGTGCCAGCAGTTATACAGGTGCCCTGAACACTGAAGCTTTCTTT.

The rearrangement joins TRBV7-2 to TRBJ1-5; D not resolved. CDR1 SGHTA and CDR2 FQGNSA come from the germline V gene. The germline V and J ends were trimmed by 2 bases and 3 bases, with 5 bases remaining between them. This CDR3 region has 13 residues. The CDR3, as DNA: TGTGCCAGCAGCTTATTGTCCAATCAGCCCCAGCATTTT. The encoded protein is CASSLLSNQPQHF. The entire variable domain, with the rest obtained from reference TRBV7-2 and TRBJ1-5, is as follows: GAGVSQSPSNKVTEKGKDVELRCDPISGHTALYWYRQSLGQGLEFLIYFQGNSAPDKSGLPSDRFSAERTGGSVSTLTIQRTQQEDSAVYLCASSLLSNQPQHFGDGTRLSIL.